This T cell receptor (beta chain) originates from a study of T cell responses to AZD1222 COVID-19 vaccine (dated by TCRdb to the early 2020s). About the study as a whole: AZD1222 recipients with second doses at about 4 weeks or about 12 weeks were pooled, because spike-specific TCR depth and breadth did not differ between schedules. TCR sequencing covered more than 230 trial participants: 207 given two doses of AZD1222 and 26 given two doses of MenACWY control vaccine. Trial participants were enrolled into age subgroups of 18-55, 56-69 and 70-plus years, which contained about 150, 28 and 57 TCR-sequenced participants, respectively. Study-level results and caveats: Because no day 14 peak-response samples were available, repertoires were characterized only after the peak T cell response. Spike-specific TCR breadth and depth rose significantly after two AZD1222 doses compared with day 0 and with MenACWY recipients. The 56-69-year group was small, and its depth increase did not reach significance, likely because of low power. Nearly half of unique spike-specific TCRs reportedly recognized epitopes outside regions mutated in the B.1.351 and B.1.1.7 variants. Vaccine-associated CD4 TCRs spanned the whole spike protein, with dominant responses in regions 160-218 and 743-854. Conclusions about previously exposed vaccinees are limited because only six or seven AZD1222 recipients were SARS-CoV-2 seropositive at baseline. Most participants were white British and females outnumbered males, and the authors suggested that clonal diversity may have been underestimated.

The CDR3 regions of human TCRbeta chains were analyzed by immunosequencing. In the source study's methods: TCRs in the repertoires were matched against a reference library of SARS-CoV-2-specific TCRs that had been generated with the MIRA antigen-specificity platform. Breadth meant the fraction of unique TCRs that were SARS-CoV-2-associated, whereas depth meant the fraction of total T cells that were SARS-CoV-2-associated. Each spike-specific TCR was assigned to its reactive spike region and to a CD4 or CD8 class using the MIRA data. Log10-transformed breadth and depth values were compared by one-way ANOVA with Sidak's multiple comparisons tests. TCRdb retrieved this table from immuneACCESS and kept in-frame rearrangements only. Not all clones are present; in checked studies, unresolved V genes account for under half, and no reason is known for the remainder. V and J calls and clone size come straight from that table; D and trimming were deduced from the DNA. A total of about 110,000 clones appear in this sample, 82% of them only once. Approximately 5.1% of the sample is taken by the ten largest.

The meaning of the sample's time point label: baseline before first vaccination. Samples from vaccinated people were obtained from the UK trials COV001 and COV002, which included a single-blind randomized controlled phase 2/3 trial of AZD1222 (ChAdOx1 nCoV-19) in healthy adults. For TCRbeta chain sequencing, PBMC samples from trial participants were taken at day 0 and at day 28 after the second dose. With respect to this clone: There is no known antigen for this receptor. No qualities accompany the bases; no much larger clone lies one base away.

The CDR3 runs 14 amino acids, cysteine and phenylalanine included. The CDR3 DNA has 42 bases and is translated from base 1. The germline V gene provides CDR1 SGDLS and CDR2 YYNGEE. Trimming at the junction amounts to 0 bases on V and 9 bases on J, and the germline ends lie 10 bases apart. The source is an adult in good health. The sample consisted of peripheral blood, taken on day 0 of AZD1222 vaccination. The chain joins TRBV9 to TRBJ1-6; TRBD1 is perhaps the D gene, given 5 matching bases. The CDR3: CASSVGRVGSPLHF. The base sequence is TGTGCCAGCAGCGTAGGCAGGGTCGGTTCACCCCTCCACTTT.